These 20 T cell receptor beta chains were all obtained from the same sample, sequenced in a study of Tregs in tolerant kidney transplant recipients. Profiling relied on immunoSEQ multiplex PCR, and the TCRdb table lists in-frame clones only, not all of them. The table lists 90,000 to 120,000 clones, 85% to 90% of them singletons. This material consisted of CD4+ T cells from blood, taken before the transplant. These receptors all come from a human donor who received a combined kidney and bone marrow transplant.

V usage is TRBV6-5 and J usage is TRBJ1-5, with TRBD1 matching over 9 bases. Trimming cost V 6 bases and J 7 bases; bases outside gene matches: 10. The CDR3 spans 15 residues. Germline values: CDR1 MNHEY, CDR2 SVGAGI. CDR3 in amino acids: CASSLQGARGQPQHF. CDR3 sequence (DNA): TGTGCCAGCAGCCTACAGGGGGCACGGGGACAGCCCCAGCATTTT.

The V call is TRBV28, the J call TRBJ1-2, with TRBD1 identical over 8 bases. CDR1 and CDR2 from the germline V gene are MDHEN and SYDVKM. The CDR3 totals 15 residues. The V segment lost 5 bases and the J segment 1 base; nucleotides outside the gene matches: 6. Here the CDR3 DNA reads TGTGCCAGCAGTGAACCGGGACAGGATAACTATGGCTACACCTTC. Translated: CASSEPGQDNYGYTF.

This sequence joins TRBV7-7 and TRBJ1-1; D gene uncertain. This CDR3 spans 13 amino acids. Per germline, CDR1 SSHAT and CDR2 FNYEAQ (reference sequence). Trimming shortened V by 3 bases and J by 1 base, and 6 bases separated the two germline ends. CDR3 residues: CASSFSKNTEAFF. The DNA of the CDR3 is TGTGCCAGCAGCTTCAGTAAGAACACTGAAGCTTTCTTT.

This clone was counted only a few times. The CDR3 reads CASSHRGLRDYEQYF. The DNA for the CDR3 is TGCGCCAGCAGTCACCGAGGACTACGAGACTACGAGCAGTACTTC. The V gene is TRBV23-1, the J gene TRBJ2-7; possibly TRBD2 for D (6 bases). TRBV23-1 has ORF status, its function being uncertain. Trimming took off 3 bases at V and 3 bases at J, with 15 bases between the two ends. CDR3 length equals 15 residues.

The chain carries TRBV5-1 and TRBJ2-7; 9 nucleotides agree with TRBD1. Germline V lookup: CDR1 SGHRS, CDR2 YFSETQ. CDR3 length: 14 amino acids. Germline trimming cut 5 bases from V and 4 bases from J; bases unmatched to any gene: 7. CDR3 sequence reads: CASSRPGQGYEQYF. The CDR3 coding sequence is TGCGCCAGCAGTCGACCGGGACAGGGTTACGAGCAGTACTTC.

The CDR3 reads CASTLLGGQGVQPQHF. The CDR3 DNA reads as TGTGCCAGCACCCTTCTTGGGGGACAGGGGGTCCAGCCCCAGCATTTT. V is TRBV28 and J is TRBJ1-5; 11 positions agree with TRBD1. The CDR3 covers 16 residues. V was clipped by 7 bases and J by 7 bases; unmatched bases: 12. Germline assignment: CDR1 MDHEN and CDR2 SYDVKM. Complete variable domain (other parts from reference TRBV28 and TRBJ1-5): DVKVTQSSRYLVKRTGEKVFLECVQDMDHENMFWYRQDPGLGLRLIYFSYDVKMKEKGDIPEGYSVSREKKERFSLILESASTNQTSMYLCASTLLGGQGVQPQHFGDGTRLSIL.

The chain links TRBV4-1 to TRBJ1-5; 10 bases are shared with TRBD1. This CDR3 contains 17 residues. Unmatched junction bases numbered 6, after V lost 2 bases and J lost 2 bases. In germline, CDR1 is MGHRA, CDR2 YSYEKL. CDR3 sequence (DNA): TGCGCCAGCAGCCAACAACCGACAGGGGGCGGCAATCAGCCCCAGCATTTT. Encoded protein: CASSQQPTGGGNQPQHF.

This clone was seen only a few times. This chain uses TRBV10-2 with TRBJ2-3; no clear D gene. CDR3 length: 13 amino acids. Trimming removed 8 bases at V and 2 bases at J, with 11 bases between. The germline V gene encodes CDR1 WSHSY and CDR2 SAAADI. In DNA form, the CDR3 reads TGCGCCAGCGGTAGCCTGTCCACAGATACGCAGTATTTT. Translating gives CASGSLSTDTQYF.

The chain carries TRBV19 and TRBJ1-1, with D uncertain. V was shortened by 1 base and J by 1 base, with 7 bases between the two germline ends. Germline assignment: CDR1 LNHDA and CDR2 SQIVND (reference sequence). The CDR3 covers 14 residues. This CDR3 reads CASSIGSRNTEAFF. CDR3 bases: TGTGCCAGTAGTATAGGGAGTCGGAACACTGAAGCTTTCTTT.

J is TRBJ2-3 and V is TRBV28; a weak D match, TRBD2 (6 bases). The CDR3 sequence is 14 residues long. Trimming pared 5 bases from V and 3 bases from J, leaving 12 bases between. The germline V gene encodes CDR1 MDHEN and CDR2 SYDVKM. CDR3 sequence reads: CASSLLGGTDTQYF. CDR3 nucleotides: TGTGCCAGCAGTCTCCTGGGGGGTACAGATACGCAGTATTTT.

The CDR3 reads CASSSRGPMNTGELFF. In nucleotides, the CDR3 is TGTGCCAGCAGCTCCAGGGGACCGATGAACACCGGGGAGCTGTTTTTT. This rearrangement joins TRBV7-6 to TRBJ2-2; possibly TRBD1 for D (6 bases). The germline V and J ends were trimmed by 4 bases and 1 base, with 13 bases remaining between them. This CDR3 comprises 16 residues. Per the germline V gene, CDR1 is SGHVS and CDR2 is FNYEAQ.

The V call is TRBV27, the J call TRBJ2-3; 12 nucleotides align to TRBD2. The J segment lost 1 base and the V segment lost 7 bases, leaving 9 bases of the junction unmatched. This CDR3 is built from 17 residues. Germline V gives CDR1 MNHEY, CDR2 SMNVEV (reference sequence). The CDR3 nucleotides are TGTGCCAGCAATCCATTCGGGACTAGCGGGCGCACAGATACGCAGTATTTT. As protein: CASNPFGTSGRTDTQYF.

This chain links TRBV5-1 with TRBJ2-1, with D maybe TRBD1 (5 bases). V lost 0 bases to trimming and J lost 0 bases, with 7 bases between them. Germline CDR1 and CDR2: SGHRS and YFSETQ. There are 15 residues in the CDR3. CDR3 bases: TGCGCCAGCAGCTTGGTAGGGGTCTCCTACAATGAGCAGTTCTTC. Encoded protein: CASSLVGVSYNEQFF.

The chain uses TRBV18 and TRBJ2-1; 7 bases are shared with TRBD1. The CDR3 totals 15 residues. V gave up 3 bases and J gave up 2 bases; unmatched junction bases: 4. Per the germline V gene, CDR1 is KGHSH and CDR2 is LQKENI. CDR3: CASSPAGTAYNEQFF. For the CDR3, the DNA is TGTGCCAGCTCACCGGCCGGGACAGCCTACAATGAGCAGTTCTTC.

The chain joins TRBV5-1 to TRBJ2-1; the match to TRBD2 covers 8 bases. Germline V lookup: CDR1 SGHRS, CDR2 YFSETQ. The V segment lost 3 bases and the J segment 9 bases; nucleotides outside the gene matches: 11. The CDR3 extends over 15 amino acids. The CDR3 DNA follows: TGCGCCAGCAGCTCACGGGGGGGCCCGGTGGCTGAGCAGTTCTTC. Its protein product is CASSSRGGPVAEQFF.

The chain combines TRBV5-1 with TRBJ1-1; D is ambiguous. Germline-derived CDR1 and CDR2 are SGHRS and YFSETQ. V was shortened by 3 bases and J by 0 bases, with 9 bases between the two germline ends. CDR3 size: 14 residues. The CDR3 sequence: CASSSGSMNTEAFF. Here the CDR3 DNA reads TGCGCCAGCAGCTCAGGCTCTATGAACACTGAAGCTTTCTTT.

This clone occurred a few times. This sequence joins TRBV7-6 and TRBJ2-6, with 10 bases fitting TRBD1. The V segment lost 8 bases and the J segment 1 base; nucleotides outside the gene matches: 8. The CDR3 is 17 residues long. Germline V gene data show CDR1 as SGHVS and CDR2 as FNYEAQ. CDR3 loop: CASGQTGGTSGANVLTF. CDR3 sequence (DNA): TGTGCCAGCGGACAGACAGGGGGCACATCTGGGGCCAACGTCCTGACTTTC.

This chain uses TRBV19 with TRBJ1-5; 8 bases agree with TRBD1. The CDR3 loop spans 16 amino acids. The germline CDR1 and CDR2 sequences are LNHDA and SQIVND (reference sequence). Trimming at V came to 5 bases and at J to 0 bases, leaving 6 bases not matched to a gene. CDR3 sequence (DNA): TGTGCCAGTAGTCCGGGGACAGGCAATAGCAATCAGCCCCAGCATTTT. Translated: CASSPGTGNSNQPQHF.

The chain employs TRBV5-4 and TRBJ1-6; 9 nucleotides line up with TRBD1. Germline CDR1 is SGHNT and CDR2 is YYREEE (reference sequence). V shed 0 bases and J 6 bases; nucleotides not matched to a gene: 4. The CDR3 has 16 residues. This CDR3 is CASSLAEGQGNSPLHF. The CDR3 nucleotides are TGTGCCAGCAGCTTGGCCGAGGGACAGGGTAATTCACCCCTCCACTTT.

The chain employs TRBV27 and TRBJ1-1, with TRBD1 matching over 8 bases. This CDR3 contains 15 residues. The V segment lost 2 bases and the J segment 10 bases; nucleotides outside the gene matches: 12. Germline V CDR1 and CDR2: MNHEY, SMNVEV (reference sequence). CDR3 in DNA: TGTGCCAGCAGTTTAAGACCGGGCAGGGGGCTTGGAGCTTTCTTT. It codes for CASSLRPGRGLGAFF.